Below, 3 T cell receptor beta chains from the same sample are listed, as sequenced in a study of blood T cell repertoires in COVID-19. Sequenced by immunoSEQ multiplex PCR; TCRdb stores in-frame clones only, minus some. The repertoire consists of 250,000 to 300,000 clones, with 88% occurring once and the leading ten covering approximately 1%. Input material: PBMCs or T cells enriched from blood (not recorded which). The source is a woman younger than 45 who had recovered from COVID-19.

The sample holds one count of this clone. J is TRBJ1-6 and V is TRBV6-5; a weak D match, TRBD1 (5 bases). The CDR3 has 15 residues. V was clipped by 4 bases and J by 13 bases, with 20 bases between them. Germline V gene data show CDR1 as MNHEY and CDR2 as SVGAGI. The CDR3 here is CASSSAGPRFSPLHF. CDR3 DNA: TGTGCCAGCAGTTCCGCGGGACCGCGTTTTTCGCCCCTCCACTTT.

The J gene is TRBJ1-5, the V gene TRBV9, with TRBD1 identical over 7 bases. Germline V CDR1 and CDR2: SGDLS, YYNGEE. CDR3 size: 15 residues. V lost 3 bases to trimming and J lost 0 bases; unmatched junction nucleotides: 3. CDR3 in DNA: TGTGCCAGCAGCGCCCAGGGGGATAGCAATCAGCCCCAGCATTTT. Amino acid sequence: CASSAQGDSNQPQHF.

The chain couples TRBV4-1 to TRBJ2-1, with 8 nucleotides matching TRBD2. The CDR3 runs to 16 residues. The V gene's germline CDR1 is MGHRA and CDR2 YSYEKL. Trimming took 1 base from V and 8 from J; bases not matched to a gene: 10. CDR3 nucleotide sequence: TGCGCCAGCAGCCAAGGTCCGGGACTAGGGTCGGATGAGCAGTTCTTC. As protein: CASSQGPGLGSDEQFF.